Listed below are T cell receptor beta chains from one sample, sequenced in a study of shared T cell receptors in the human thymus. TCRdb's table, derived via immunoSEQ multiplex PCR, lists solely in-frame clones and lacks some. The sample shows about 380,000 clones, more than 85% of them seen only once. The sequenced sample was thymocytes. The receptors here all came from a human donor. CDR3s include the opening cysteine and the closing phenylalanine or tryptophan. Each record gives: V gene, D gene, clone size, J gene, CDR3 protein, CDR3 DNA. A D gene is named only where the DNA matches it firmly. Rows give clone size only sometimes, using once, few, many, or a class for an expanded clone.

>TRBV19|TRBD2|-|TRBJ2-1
CASSKALKTSGISNEQFF
TGTGCCAGTAGTAAAGCCCTCAAGACTAGCGGGATAAGCAATGAGCAGTTCTTC
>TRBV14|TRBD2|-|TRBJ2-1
CASPSRLAGESYNEQFF
TGTGCCAGCCCGTCCCGACTAGCGGGAGAAAGTTACAATGAGCAGTTCTTC
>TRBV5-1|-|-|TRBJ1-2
CASSLGQFYGYTF
TGCGCCAGCAGCCTTGGACAGTTCTATGGCTACACCTTC
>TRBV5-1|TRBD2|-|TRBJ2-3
CASSRTLAGGTDTQYF
TGCGCCAGCAGCCGGACTTTAGCGGGGGGCACAGATACGCAGTATTTT
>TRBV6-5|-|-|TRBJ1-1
CASRRDITNTEAFF
TGTGCCAGCAGAAGGGACATTACGAACACTGAAGCTTTCTTT
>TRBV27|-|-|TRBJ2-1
CASSAKGGWDNEQFF
TGTGCCAGCAGTGCCAAGGGAGGATGGGACAATGAGCAGTTCTTC
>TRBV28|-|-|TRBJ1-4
CASSLCSSSTNEKLFF
TGTGCCAGCAGTTTATGCTCATCTTCAACTAATGAAAAACTGTTTTTT
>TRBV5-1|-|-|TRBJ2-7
CASSRMGAFGEQYF
TGCGCCAGCAGCAGAATGGGGGCCTTTGGCGAGCAGTACTTC
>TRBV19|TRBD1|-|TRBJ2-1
CASRRDSSNEQFF
TGTGCCAGTAGGAGGGACAGCAGTAATGAGCAGTTCTTC
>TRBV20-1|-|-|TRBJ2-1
CSARAANEQFF
TGCAGTGCTAGGGCTGCTAATGAGCAGTTCTTC
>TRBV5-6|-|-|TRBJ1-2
CASSFQGLYGYTF
TGTGCCAGCAGCTTTCAAGGTCTCTATGGCTACACCTTC
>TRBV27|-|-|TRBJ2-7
CASSPPKTVARLPYEQYF
TGTGCCAGCAGTCCTCCCAAGACAGTTGCCCGACTCCCCTACGAGCAGTACTTC
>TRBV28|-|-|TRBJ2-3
CASSFPGYGRSTDTQYF
TGTGCCAGCAGTTTCCCTGGGTACGGGAGAAGCACAGATACGCAGTATTTT
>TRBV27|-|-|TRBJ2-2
CASSSWTGNTGELFF
TGTGCCAGCAGTTCCTGGACGGGGAACACCGGGGAGCTGTTTTTT
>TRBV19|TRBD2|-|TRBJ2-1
CASKALAARSYNEQFF
TGTGCCAGTAAGGCCCTAGCGGCCCGCTCCTACAATGAGCAGTTCTTC
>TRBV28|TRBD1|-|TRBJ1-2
CASSSDRVNAANYGYTF
TGTGCCAGCAGTTCGGACAGGGTGAACGCAGCTAACTATGGCTACACCTTC
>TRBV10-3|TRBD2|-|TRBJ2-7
CATLDRGRALDEQYF
TGTGCCACCCTTGATCGCGGGAGGGCCCTCGACGAGCAGTACTTC
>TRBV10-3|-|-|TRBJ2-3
CAISDFGGPTDTQYF
TGTGCCATCAGTGACTTTGGGGGTCCCACAGATACGCAGTATTTT
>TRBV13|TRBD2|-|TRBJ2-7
CASSSGTSGTYEQYF
TGTGCCAGCAGCTCCGGGACTAGCGGAACCTACGAGCAGTACTTC
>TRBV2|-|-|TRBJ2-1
CASPVGCNNEQFF
TGTGCCAGCCCTGTGGGGTGTAACAATGAGCAGTTCTTC
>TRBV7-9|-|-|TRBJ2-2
CASSLGWTTINTGELFF
TGTGCCAGCAGCTTAGGTTGGACTACCATCAACACCGGGGAGCTGTTTTTT
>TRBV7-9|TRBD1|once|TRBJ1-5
CASSSTGMQPQHF
TGTGCCAGCAGCTCGACAGGGATGCAGCCCCAGCATTTT
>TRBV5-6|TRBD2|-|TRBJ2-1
CASSLEQRDSYNEQFF
TGTGCCAGCAGCTTGGAACAGCGGGACTCCTACAATGAGCAGTTCTTC
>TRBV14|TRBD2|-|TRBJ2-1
CASSQVKAGGPVSSSYNEQFF
TGTGCCAGCAGCCAAGTAAAAGCGGGAGGCCCTGTTTCGAGCTCCTACAATGAGCAGTTCTTC